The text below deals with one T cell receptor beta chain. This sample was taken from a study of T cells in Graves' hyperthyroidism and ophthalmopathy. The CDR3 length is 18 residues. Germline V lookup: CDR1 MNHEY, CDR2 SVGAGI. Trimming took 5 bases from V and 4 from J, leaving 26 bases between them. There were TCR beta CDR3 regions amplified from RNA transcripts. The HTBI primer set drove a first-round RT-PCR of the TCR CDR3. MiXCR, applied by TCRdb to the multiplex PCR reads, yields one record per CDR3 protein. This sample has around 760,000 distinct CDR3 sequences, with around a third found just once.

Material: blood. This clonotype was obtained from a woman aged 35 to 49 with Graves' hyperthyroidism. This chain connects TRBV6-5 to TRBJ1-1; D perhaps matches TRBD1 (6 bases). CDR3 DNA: TGTGCCAGCAGTCGACCGGCAGGGAGGGTGGGACAAGGCACTGAAGCTTTCTTT. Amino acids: CASSRPAGRVGQGTEAFF.